One and the same sample provided the 4 T cell receptor beta chains below, sequenced in a study of glioma-infiltrating T cells after dendritic cell vaccination. Assay: immunoSEQ multiplex PCR; the TCRdb copy retains only in-frame clones and omits some. The sample includes tens of thousands of clones, around 86% of them seen just once. The material was blood, obtained before dendritic cell vaccination. Receptors originate from a human donor with glioblastoma.

The chain carries TRBV27 and TRBJ1-1, with D perhaps TRBD1 (5 bases). This CDR3 has 16 residues. Germline V gives CDR1 MNHEY, CDR2 SMNVEV (reference sequence). Trimming removed 6 bases from V and 3 bases from J, with 20 bases in between. CDR3 DNA: TGTGCCAGCAGGTCGATGACAGCCCCTTCGGACACTGAAGCTTTCTTT. This encodes CASRSMTAPSDTEAFF.

The chain couples TRBV19 to TRBJ2-3; possible D gene TRBD2, 6 bases. CDR3 length equals 14 residues. Trimming left V 3 bases short and J 2 bases short, with 9 bases between. The germline CDR1 and CDR2 sequences are LNHDA and SQIVND (reference sequence). This chain's CDR3 is CASSIGGATDTQYF. The CDR3 nucleotides read TGTGCCAGTAGTATCGGGGGAGCCACAGATACGCAGTATTTT. The full variable domain, rest sourced from reference TRBV19 and TRBJ2-3, is DGGITQSPKYLFRKEGQNVTLSCEQNLNHDAMYWYRQDPGQGLRLIYYSQIVNDFQKGDIAEGYSVSREKKESFPLTVTSAQKNPTAFYLCASSIGGATDTQYFGPGTRLTVL.

This clone was seen once. The chain couples TRBV7-2 to TRBJ2-3; tentatively, D is TRBD1 (6 bases). The V gene lost 4 bases and the J gene lost 5 bases, with 10 bases spanning the gap. CDR1 and CDR2 (germline): SGHTA, FQGNSA. The CDR3 contains 13 residues. This CDR3 is CASSSNREDTQYF. The DNA for the CDR3 is TGTGCCAGCAGCTCCAACAGGGAAGATACGCAGTATTTT.

This clone occurred a few times. The chain is built from TRBV27 and TRBJ1-3; D is unclear. CDR1 is MNHEY, CDR2 SMNVEV, per germline (reference sequence). The CDR3 has 13 amino acids. With 8 bases removed from V and 0 bases from J, the gap between germline ends came to 8 bases. For the CDR3, the DNA is TGTGCCAGCCGGGGAACCTCTGGAAACACCATATATTTT. This gives the protein CASRGTSGNTIYF.